This T cell receptor (beta chain) was documented in a study of a mutant IDH1 vaccine in newly diagnosed glioma. At the level of the study: It was radiotherapy, temozolomide, or both that patients received previously, with most receiving both. Study-wide results and limits: Among all patients, vaccine-induced immune responses occurred in around 95%. With respect to changes in top peripheral T cell clonotypes, pseudoprogression seemed unrelated.

As to this clone: Its antigen is undetermined.

Germline V gives CDR1 MNHEY, CDR2 SVGAGI. The CDR3 runs 13 residues. Trimming cost V 3 bases and J 1 base, with 6 bases left between them. Documented time point: baseline, week 1 (first vaccination visit). Described treatment: pre-vaccination baseline after standard-of-care therapy. New IDH1-mutant, ATRX-lost WHO grade 3 or 4 astrocytomas occurred in donors. Generated by immunoSEQ multiplex PCR, the TCRdb table keeps only in-frame clones and is missing some. Of about 50,000 clones in the sample, just over 85% were seen once. This chain uses TRBV6-5 with TRBJ1-1, with D hard to call. The sample in question was PBMCs, obtained from a glioma patient treated with radiotherapy, temozolomide or both. The TCR sequence derives from a man aged 35 to 55 with glioma. The CDR3 DNA is TGTGCCAGCAGTTATGGCGGGAACACTGAAGCTTTCTTT. Residues: CASSYGGNTEAFF.